This TCR beta chain was observed in a study of blood T cell repertoires in COVID-19 (dated by TCRdb to the early 2020s). About the investigation overall: Samples covering the acute and convalescent phases of COVID-19 were provided by collaborators in the United States, Italy and Spain. Deeply sampled blood TCRbeta repertoires from subjects exposed to, actively infected with, or recovered from COVID-19 were included in the dataset. Sample metadata almost always included a de-identified subject ID, COVID-19 status, age in years and sex. The repertoires were released in a freely available public database meant as a resource for research on the immune response to SARS-CoV-2. The material from the prospective study consisted of cDNA or gDNA derived from T cells, B-cell-depleted T cells, or PBMCs. HLA class I and class II types, where available, came from metadata supplied by the sample provider rather than from assay-based typing. The samples were drawn from the first 160 participants of the ongoing ImmuneRACE study and from about 1,200 subjects provided by 6 global collaborators. Study-wide conclusions, independent of this receptor: The quantity of clinical and demographic metadata differed by source and by participant and was supplied without curation.

TCRbeta CDR3 regions were amplified from genomic DNA by means of the immunoSEQ Assay, a bias-controlled multiplex PCR. The authors' analysis ran thus. Within the assay, amplification of reference gene primers was used to estimate how many nucleated cells each sample contained. To quantify the absolute abundance of each unique TCRbeta CDR3 rearrangement, sequence reads were collapsed and filtered. For each sample, productive Simpson clonality was calculated as the square root of Simpson's diversity index across productive rearrangements. This is the immuneACCESS table as TCRdb keeps it, with only in-frame sequences that have V and J called. A part of the clones is gone; compared with another copy, unresolved V genes explain less than half, and the rest is unexplained. The V and J calls and clone size are taken from that table; D and trimming were inferred from the DNA. This sample comprises about 93,000 clones, roughly 90% of them detected only once. The top ten clonotypes cover roughly 1.5% of the sample.

V is cut back by 4 bases and J by 3 bases, with 2 bases in the junction unmatched. Measured from the cysteine to the phenylalanine, the CDR3 is 13 residues long. The entry retains the CDR3 DNA only, 39 bases that are in frame from base 1. Reading the germline V gene gives CDR1 LGHNA and CDR2 YSLEER. Collaborating institutions collected whole blood in K2EDTA tubes following their own protocols. For TCRbeta analysis, collaborators shipped samples in one of three forms: frozen whole blood, isolated PBMCs, or DNA extracted from either of those sample types. As for this clone: The clone's antigen remains unknown. One base away there is no much larger clone; base qualities are not given.

This sequence originates from a human donor with active COVID-19. The donor label of this sample is uncertain. The chain links TRBV4-3 with TRBJ2-7; 8 bases in between match TRBD1. Material for sequencing was peripheral blood. The bases read TGCGCCAGCAGCCGGGACAGGAGCTACGAGCAGTACTTC. Protein translation: CASSRDRSYEQYF.